These 5 T cell receptor beta chains were sequenced from one sample in a study of tumor-infiltrating lymphocytes in primary liver carcinoma (dated by TCRdb to the late 2010s). Data came from an Illumina HiSeq 2500. TCRbeta-specific cDNA was reverse-transcribed from around 0.45 ug total RNA using a constant-region primer and ProtoScript II reverse transcriptase. TCRbeta libraries were built with three nested multiplex PCR rounds, a slightly modified ARM-PCR procedure. Multiplex TRBV1-TRBV30 forward primers and a Cbeta reverse primer were used in the first two PCR rounds, each of which was run for 10 cycles. In-frame beta chains were kept once TCRdb had trimmed the public reads at Q25 with fastp and called clones with MiXCR. Entries that share a CDR3 protein sequence are merged under the most common genes and DNA. Across this sample there are some 200,000 distinct CDR3 sequences, with less than 70% seen only once. The ten largest account for 7% to 8.5% of the sample.

RNA from unsorted whole blood was extracted with TRIzol reagent, and germline DNA was obtained with the DNeasy Blood & Tissue kit. The specimen was peripheral blood. These receptors were taken from a woman aged 55-69 years with primary liver carcinoma and hepatitis B virus infection.

Details on this clonotype: This may arise from a read error, as a much more abundant clone is one base away. The CDR3 carries no conserved terminal phenylalanine or tryptophan, so it likely arises from a read error. The DNA is left out, because the CDR3 cannot be placed on it with certainty; the CDR3 is given as TCRdb lists it. This rearrangement joins TRBV14 to TRBJ1-1. The CDR3 sequence runs 11 residues, both termini included. The germline V gene has CDR1 SGHDN and CDR2 FVKESK. The CDR3 sequence is CASSQVGEPFL.

Comments on this clonotype: Germline is not matched at one junction end, which may reflect a read error. The chain carries TRBV29-1 and TRBJ1-1; D possibly corresponds to TRBD1 (5 bases). This CDR3 contains 15 residues. Germline loops: CDR1 SQVTM, CDR2 ANQGSEA. The CDR3 here is CSVDPFRGWNSEAFF. The CDR3 nucleotides are TGCAGCGTTGACCCGTTTCGGGGGTGGAACTCTGAAGCTTTCTTT.

Points on this clonotype: A junction end diverges from the germline sequence, so it may reflect a read error. The chain employs TRBV5-1 and TRBJ2-7; D tentatively fits TRBD1 or TRBD2 (5 bases each). CDR3 size: 15 residues. Germline V gene data show CDR1 as SGHRS and CDR2 as YFSETQ. The CDR3 region has the DNA TGCGCCAGCAACTTGGGGGACGGAAGGTCCTACGAGCAGTACTTC. As protein: CASNLGDGRSYEQYF.

This clonotype came up many times. CDR3: CASSALLVAKTGELFF. The CDR3 coding sequence is TGCGCCAGCAGCGCACTACTAGTGGCAAAAACCGGGGAGCTGTTTTTT. The gene calls are TRBV5-1 and TRBJ2-2, with D maybe TRBD2 (5 bases). This CDR3 comprises 16 residues. Trimming took 4 bases from V and 5 from J, leaving 18 bases between them. Per the germline V gene, CDR1 is SGHRS and CDR2 is YFSETQ.

This rearrangement joins TRBV5-4 to TRBJ2-1; TRBD1 matches 8 bases. The CDR3 is 15 amino acids. Germline CDR1 SGHNT, CDR2 YYREEE (reference sequence). V lost 4 bases, J lost 3 bases, and 6 bases stayed unmatched. This CDR3 reads CASSGGQGHYNEQFF. The DNA of the CDR3 is TGTGCCAGCAGCGGTGGACAGGGCCACTACAATGAGCAGTTCTTC.